This TCR beta chain is from a study of beta chain features in type 1 diabetes. The study's findings and limits: Patients with Type 1 diabetes showed moderately but significantly shorter TCRB CDR3s in all four CD4+ subsets. In type 1 diabetes patients, VDJ junctions had fewer insertions; deletions at these junctions were more frequent.

Every bit of the isolated RNA underwent reverse transcription, so sequencing read expressed TCRB transcripts. Sequencing used immunoSEQ multiplex PCR; TCRdb keeps in-frame clones, though not all of them. The profile shows under 550,000 clones, about 10% of them singletons. The CDR3 runs to 15 residues. With 4 bases removed from V and 0 bases from J, the gap between germline ends came to 13 bases. The germline CDR1 and CDR2 sequences are SEHNR and FQNEAQ (reference sequence). This clone was detected only a few times. The target antigen is unknown. On average, the one heparinised blood draw given by each donor was approximately 120 mL. Without exception, sorted populations had purity beyond 98%.

Sequencing used naive CD4+ T cells from blood. The chain has TRBV7-9 and TRBJ2-7; possibly TRBD2 for D (6 bases). This receptor was obtained from a woman under 30 in good health. The CDR3 DNA reads as TGTGCCAGCAGCTCACTCGGGACTGCCTCCTACGAGCAGTACTTC. It specifies CASSSLGTASYEQYF.